What follows describes a single T cell receptor (beta chain). Its antigen remains unidentified. 5'RACE primed at constant segments yielded TCR alpha and TCR beta cDNA libraries bearing sample barcodes and UMIs. MiXCR, applied by TCRdb to the 5' RACE reads, yields one record per CDR3 protein. This table holds about 600,000 distinct CDR3 sequences, less than 25% found once. This entry comes from a study of T-cell memory formation after mild COVID-19. Turning to the study itself: Each donor largely had its own TCR clusters. Whole-study findings and limits: Cross-reactive memory seemingly joined, as some responding clones were found in pre-infection memory. Second-wave clones that peaked on day 37 lacked confirmed SARS-CoV-2 specificity.

V shed 7 bases and J shed 4 bases, with 8 bases lying between them. The CDR3 is made up of 12 amino acids. The V call is TRBV12-3 or TRBV12-4, the J call TRBJ1-3; D uncertain. Sequences were obtained from PBMCs or a T cell subset sorted from them (not recorded which). The receptor's source is an adult woman who had mild COVID-19 (a few samples of this study predate the infection). Cell type and time point are not known. The CDR3 loop is CASTLGGNTIYF. CDR3 coding DNA: TGTGCCAGCACCCTAGGCGGAAACACCATATATTTT.